This TCR beta chain was recorded in a study of vaccination effects on CD4 cells after COVID-19. Prior to sequencing, the ViraFEST assay stimulated PBMC with viral peptide pools, which expanded the antigen-specific CD4+ T cells. Researchers isolated CD4+ T cells once approximately eleven days of culture had elapsed. The cohort was immunized with two doses of either the BNT162b2 or mRNA-1273 vaccine. The researchers cultured roughly 2.2 million PBMC per well with 9.5 to 10 IU/ml IL-2 and roughly 9.1 ug/ml peptides. Turning to this clone: The antigen is undetermined.

Between the trimmed V and J ends, which lost 0 bases and 3 bases, there was a span of 11 bases. Germline loops: CDR1 SGHVS, CDR2 FQNEAQ. There are 16 residues in the CDR3. Profiling relied on immunoSEQ multiplex PCR, and the TCRdb table lists in-frame clones only, not all of them. The profile shows roughly 56,000 clones, 73% of them singletons. Broader study findings: The authors studied few convalescent patients and collected no early post-infection timepoints.

This rearrangement joins TRBV7-8 to TRBJ1-4; D ambiguous. This receptor was taken from a human donor who received a COVID-19 vaccine. The source material was CD4+ T cells from PBMCs cultured with HCoV-229E spike peptides, sampled after COVID-19 vaccination. The CDR3 DNA reads TGTGCCAGCAGCTTAGCGCGGCGGGGTTCTAATGAAAAACTGTTTTTT. Its translation is CASSLARRGSNEKLFF.